The source of this TCR beta chain is a study of identical twins. Whole-study results and caveats: Conclusions rested on cross-sectional statistics rather than following the same donors. Beta clonotypes that were abundant in cord blood contained fewer insertions, a pattern absent from memory repertoires.

In every case, the donor was a healthy Caucasian. This clonotype was found a few times. Its antigen is unidentified. The V gene's germline CDR1 is KGHDR and CDR2 SFDVKD. Trimming removed 1 base at V and 13 bases at J, with 13 bases between. There are 13 residues in the CDR3. The authors used template switching to add a universal primer site and gave cDNA unique molecular identifiers. Each CDR3 protein is one row after TCRdb ran MiXCR on the 5' RACE reads. Of some 590,000 distinct CDR3 sequences listed, roughly 9.5% are singletons. These data were also reused for a study on yellow fever vaccine responses in identical twins.

This chain joins TRBV24-1 and TRBJ2-1; a weak D match, TRBD1 (5 bases). Material: PBMCs. The clonotype originates from a woman aged 18-29 years in good health. This CDR3 is CATSDFSAGPQFF. CDR3 sequence (DNA): TGTGCCACCAGTGATTTTTCGGCAGGGCCACAGTTCTTC.